These 21 T cell receptor beta chains were all obtained from the same sample, sequenced in a study of blood T cell repertoires in COVID-19. Using immunoSEQ multiplex PCR, the repertoire was profiled, and TCRdb retains in-frame clones only, with some absent. The sample yields 45,000 to 60,000 clones, about 89% seen once. The sample comprised peripheral blood. These receptors originate from a man between 60 and 75 years old with acute or convalescent COVID-19.

V and J are TRBV7-6 and TRBJ2-1; 12 bases are shared with TRBD2. Germline-derived CDR1 and CDR2 are SGHVS and FNYEAQ. CDR3 size: 16 residues. V lost 5 bases and J lost 4; bases outside the gene matches: 6. The CDR3 DNA is TGTGCCAGCAGCACAACTAGCGGGGGGTATTACAATGAGCAGTTCTTC. This encodes CASSTTSGGYYNEQFF.

This rearrangement joins TRBV27 to TRBJ1-3; 8 bases are a match to TRBD1. CDR3 length: 15 amino acids. The V and J ends lost 4 bases and 3 bases, in that order; junction bases with no gene match: 5. Germline V gene data show CDR1 as MNHEY and CDR2 as SMNVEV (reference sequence). The CDR3 loop reads CASSSPGQGGNTIYF. The CDR3 DNA is TGTGCCAGCAGTTCCCCTGGACAGGGTGGAAACACCATATATTTT.

This rearrangement joins TRBV2 to TRBJ1-2, with D possibly matching TRBD1 (6 bases). Germline CDR1 SNHLY, CDR2 FYNNEI. Deletions cut 8 bases from V and 2 bases from J, with 21 bases between. The CDR3 runs to 16 residues. The CDR3 nucleotides read TGTGCCAGCTATGGACGGGGACACCCCCGGAACTATGGCTACACCTTC. Translation: CASYGRGHPRNYGYTF.

The chain employs TRBV5-1 and TRBJ1-2; D call uncertain. Germline CDR1 reads SGHRS; CDR2 reads YFSETQ. The CDR3 has 12 amino acids. Trimming pared 0 bases from V and 8 bases from J, leaving 8 bases between. In nucleotides, the CDR3 is TGCGCCAGCAGCTTGGAGTCGGAGGGCTACACCTTC. Protein product: CASSLESEGYTF.

The chain combines TRBV7-8 with TRBJ2-1; 8 bases fit TRBD1. V was pared by 7 bases and J by 4 bases, with 12 bases of the junction left unmatched. This CDR3 has 16 residues. From germline, CDR1 is SGHVS and CDR2 FQNEAQ. The chain's CDR3 is CASTKRDRPFYNEQFF. The CDR3 DNA reads as TGTGCCAGCACCAAACGGGACAGGCCCTTTTACAATGAGCAGTTCTTC. The variable domain in full, with the rest retrieved from reference TRBV7-8 and TRBJ2-1, is GAGVSQSPRYKVAKRGQDVALRCDPISGHVSLFWYQQALGQGPEFLTYFQNEAQLDKSGLPSDRFFAERPEGSVSTLKIQRTQQEDSAVYLCASTKRDRPFYNEQFFGPGTRLTVL.

The CDR3 spells CASTEGKGNYGYTF. CDR3 coding DNA: TGTGCCAGCACCGAAGGGAAGGGGAACTATGGCTACACCTTC. The chain joins TRBV25-1 to TRBJ1-2; tentative D call: TRBD1 (5 bases). Germline lookup yields CDR1 MGHDK and CDR2 SYGVNS. The CDR3 is 14 amino acids. The V end was cut by 7 bases, the J end by 2 bases, with 14 bases between.

The V call is TRBV5-1, the J call TRBJ1-6; 9 nucleotides align to TRBD1. Germline V gene data show CDR1 as SGHRS and CDR2 as YFSETQ. V gave up 4 bases and J gave up 9 bases; unmatched junction bases: 8. The CDR3 is made up of 15 amino acids. The CDR3 DNA reads as TGCGCCAGCAGCGCGACAGGGGGACTGGGTTCACCCCTCCACTTT. Residues: CASSATGGLGSPLHF.

The V call is TRBV7-9, the J call TRBJ1-4; the D is unclear. Germline values: CDR1 SEHNR, CDR2 FQNEAQ (reference sequence). V was pared by 4 bases and J by 3 bases, with 6 bases between. This CDR3 has 13 amino acids. The CDR3, as DNA: TGTGCCAGCAGCTCGGACTCTAATGAAAAACTGTTTTTT. Its protein is CASSSDSNEKLFF.

This clone has a handful of counts. The rearrangement joins TRBV10-2 to TRBJ2-1; tentative D call: TRBD2 (7 bases). The V end lost 9 bases, the J end lost 7 bases, and 19 bases lay between the germline ends. Germline assignment: CDR1 WSHSY and CDR2 SAAADI. This CDR3 comprises 14 residues. CDR3 bases: TGCGCCAGTTCCGGGGGGCCCAGTTCTAATGAGCAGTTCTTC. It codes for CASSGGPSSNEQFF.

The chain combines TRBV5-4 with TRBJ1-2, with 8 bases identical to TRBD1. CDR3 length: 14 residues. Germline-derived CDR1 and CDR2 are SGHNT and YYREEE (reference sequence). The V and J ends lost 6 bases and 4 bases, in that order; junction bases with no gene match: 8. CDR3 loop: CASNIQGELYGYTF. The DNA for the CDR3 is TGTGCCAGCAACATACAGGGGGAGCTCTATGGCTACACCTTC.

The chain links TRBV5-1 to TRBJ2-7; D perhaps matches TRBD1 (5 bases). The CDR3 is 15 amino acids. Germline V gene sequence: CDR1 SGHRS, CDR2 YFSETQ. V lost 3 bases and J lost 6, with 19 bases in between. In DNA form, the CDR3 reads TGCGCCAGCAGCTCCGATGACCCAGGGAAGAGCGAGCAGTACTTC. This sequence encodes CASSSDDPGKSEQYF.

The chain joins TRBV9 to TRBJ2-3; TRBD2 matches 15 bases. Germline CDR1 and CDR2: SGDLS and YYNGEE. V shed 4 bases and J 7 bases; nucleotides not matched to a gene: 7. This CDR3 has 16 amino acids. The CDR3 protein is CASSPRTSGGVNTQYF. The DNA for the CDR3 is TGTGCCAGCAGCCCACGGACTAGCGGGGGGGTGAATACGCAGTATTTT.

A note on this clone: Sequence at one end of the junction differs from germline and may be a read error. The CDR3, as DNA: TGTGCCAGCTCCTTAACCCATCTTCGCGGCCGCGGCGTCTACGGGCAGTACTTC. This codes for CASSLTHLRGRGVYGQYF. This rearrangement joins TRBV11-2 to TRBJ2-7; the D is unclear. Germline lookup yields CDR1 SGHAT and CDR2 FQNNGV. The CDR3 is 18 amino acids. The whole variable domain, remainder taken from reference TRBV11-2 and TRBJ2-7, is EAGVAQSPRYKIIEKRQSVAFWCNPISGHATLYWYQQILGQGPKLLIQFQNNGVVDDSQLPKDRFSAERLKGVDSTLKIQPAKLEDSAVYLCASSLTHLRGRGVYGQYFGPGTRLTVT.

The chain uses TRBV19 and TRBJ1-1; unclear D gene. With 6 bases removed from V and 7 bases from J, the gap between germline ends came to 18 bases. Germline V gene data show CDR1 as LNHDA and CDR2 as SQIVND (reference sequence). The CDR3 extends over 14 amino acids. CDR3 coding DNA: TGTGCCAGTAGAGAGGCTCTTAACCGGCTTGAAGCTTTCTTT. Amino acids: CASREALNRLEAFF.

This clone has only one observation. The rearrangement links TRBV7-2 to TRBJ2-1; perhaps TRBD1 as D (6 bases). CDR1 is SGHTA and CDR2 is FQGNSA in the germline V gene. The V end lost 4 bases, the J end lost 7 bases, and 17 bases lay between the germline ends. CDR3 length: 15 amino acids. The CDR3 DNA follows: TGTGCCAGCAGCTACCGGGACATACTAAGGAATGAGCAGTTCTTC. This sequence encodes CASSYRDILRNEQFF.

The chain has TRBV24-1 and TRBJ1-5; possible D gene TRBD1, 6 bases. The CDR3 length is 16 residues. V lost 0 bases to trimming and J lost 3 bases, with 11 bases between them. CDR1 is KGHDR, CDR2 SFDVKD, per germline. In nucleotides, the CDR3 is TGTGCCACCAGTGATTTGCGTGACAGGCTCAATCAGCCCCAGCATTTT. Its translation is CATSDLRDRLNQPQHF.

The chain recombines TRBV7-9 with TRBJ2-1; 8 bases line up with TRBD1. The CDR3 spans 14 residues. Trimming took 2 bases from V and 8 from J; bases not matched to a gene: 5. The V gene's germline CDR1 is SEHNR and CDR2 FQNEAQ (reference sequence). The CDR3 spells CASSLTGGTDEQFF. In nucleotides, the CDR3 is TGTGCCAGCAGCTTAACAGGGGGAACCGATGAGCAGTTCTTC.

This clone was detected only a few times. This sequence joins TRBV11-2 and TRBJ2-7; TRBD2 is a possible D gene (6 bases). The CDR3 has 16 amino acids. V lost 5 bases, J lost 3 bases, and 20 bases lay in between. Germline CDR1 and CDR2: SGHAT and FQNNGV. CDR3 nucleotides: TGTGCCAGCAGCCCCGGTTGGGGGGATCTGGACTACGAGCAGTACTTC. This encodes CASSPGWGDLDYEQYF.

The rearrangement uses TRBV5-1 and TRBJ1-1; D is undetermined. The V end was cut by 1 base, the J end by 0 bases, with 13 bases between. CDR1 and CDR2 from the germline V gene are SGHRS and YFSETQ. The CDR3 runs to 16 residues. DNA for the CDR3: TGCGCCAGCAGCTTGAAATGGCCAGTTCTGAACACTGAAGCTTTCTTT. It translates to CASSLKWPVLNTEAFF.

The chain is built from TRBV28 and TRBJ2-3; maybe TRBD1 (5 bases). This CDR3 comprises 14 residues. Germline CDR1 MDHEN, CDR2 SYDVKM. V was trimmed by 6 bases and J by 4 bases, leaving 14 bases between them. The DNA for the CDR3 is TGTGCCAGCAGCCAGGATCAGGGTGCAGATACGCAGTATTTT. Encoded protein: CASSQDQGADTQYF.

V is TRBV10-3 and J is TRBJ2-7, with 7 positions matching TRBD1. J lost 1 base, V lost 3 bases, and 6 bases had no gene match. Per germline, CDR1 ENHRY and CDR2 SYGVKD. This CDR3 comprises 15 residues. The CDR3 spells CAISDIWTGSYEQYF. The DNA for the CDR3 is TGTGCCATCAGTGATATCTGGACAGGATCCTACGAGCAGTACTTC.